Listed here are 24 T cell receptor beta chains from one sample, sequenced in a study of neurological immune-mediated disorders. TCRdb recomputed calls from the 5' RACE reads with MiXCR, one row per CDR3 protein. Of just under 45,000 distinct CDR3 sequences in the sample, 20% to 25% were seen once. Regarding time point: technical triplicate 3. The source material was PBMCs. All receptors come from a man aged 60 to 75 with HTLV-1-associated myelopathy (HAM/TSP).

This clonotype appeared many times. Here the CDR3 DNA reads TGTGCCAGCAGCCAGCCTCCCTACTTAGCGAACACCGGGGAGCTGTTTTTT. Protein sequence: CASSQPPYLANTGELFF. V and J are TRBV5-6 and TRBJ2-2; D gene uncertain. Germline V gene data show CDR1 as SGHDT and CDR2 as YYEEEE. Trimming stripped 4 bases from V and 0 bases from J, with 16 bases between. The CDR3 length is 17 residues. Variable domain in full (rest from reference TRBV5-6 and TRBJ2-2): DAGVTQSPTHLIKTRGQQVTLRCSPKSGHDTVSWYQQALGQGPQFIFQYYEEEERQRGNFPDRFSGHQFPNYSSELNVNALLLGDSALYLCASSQPPYLANTGELFFGEGSRLTVL.

About this clonotype: A single base separates this from a much larger clone, so it may be a read error. The rearrangement joins TRBV24-1 to TRBJ2-3, with D possibly matching TRBD1 (6 bases). Trimming cost V 2 bases and J 5 bases, with 13 bases left between them. The CDR3 is 15 residues long. Germline values: CDR1 KGHDR, CDR2 SFDVKD. The CDR3 DNA is TGTGCCACCAGTGATTCAGGACAGAACAAAGATACGCAGTATTTT. Translated, it gives CATSDSGQNKDTQYF.

This clonotype has at least ten counts. V and J are TRBV7-2 and TRBJ1-2; 11 nucleotides align to TRBD1. This CDR3 is built from 17 residues. Germline loops: CDR1 SGHTA, CDR2 FQGNSA. The V segment lost 6 bases and the J segment 5 bases; nucleotides outside the gene matches: 14. This CDR3 is CASSRRGQGVIKYGYTF. CDR3 sequence (DNA): TGTGCCAGCAGTCGACGGGGACAGGGGGTGATTAAATATGGCTACACCTTC.

A word on this clonotype: At one end, the junction sequence differs from germline, possibly due to a read error. The chain joins TRBV7-3 to TRBJ2-7; D is unclear. CDR1 SGHTA and CDR2 FQGTGA come from the germline V gene. The CDR3 totals 16 residues. Here the CDR3 reads CANSLAYITPSYDQYF. Written as DNA, the CDR3 is TGTGCCAACAGCTTGGCCTACATAACCCCATCCTACGATCAGTACTTC.

In its sample, this clonotype ranks as medium-sized (0.01 to 0.1%). V gene TRBV24-1 combines with J gene TRBJ2-1; 10 bases match TRBD2. The CDR3 is 17 residues long. V lost 5 bases and J lost 7; bases outside the gene matches: 13. The V gene's germline CDR1 is KGHDR and CDR2 SFDVKD. DNA for the CDR3: TGTGCCACCAGTGGACCCCCCCTAGCGGGAGAGAGGAATGAGCAGTTCTTC. Its protein is CATSGPPLAGERNEQFF.

This clonotype has ten or more counts. This chain joins TRBV12-3 or TRBV12-4 and TRBJ2-6, with D possibly matching TRBD2 (5 bases). Trimming removed 6 bases at V and 2 bases at J, with 11 bases between. This CDR3 region has 15 residues. The CDR3 loop is CASRRLSAGANVLTF. The CDR3 nucleotides read TGTGCCAGCAGAAGACTATCGGCTGGGGCCAACGTCCTGACTTTC.

This clonotype was picked up many times. The chain links TRBV12-3 or TRBV12-4 to TRBJ1-6; 7 bases are a match to TRBD1. V lost 6 bases and J lost 9; bases outside the gene matches: 14. This CDR3 contains 16 residues. For the CDR3, the DNA is TGTGCCAGCAGCAACAGGGGCCGCGATGCGAGTTCACCCCTCCACTTT. Protein: CASSNRGRDASSPLHF.

In this sample, this clonotype turned up many times. This chain connects TRBV14 to TRBJ2-3; D is unresolved. The CDR3 is made up of 13 amino acids. Between the trimmed V and J ends, which lost 2 bases and 10 bases, there was a span of 13 bases. Germline CDR1 reads SGHDN; CDR2 reads FVKESK. CDR3 sequence reads: CASSQNVNEPQYF. In DNA, the CDR3 is TGTGCCAGCAGCCAAAATGTCAATGAGCCGCAGTATTTT.

The sample holds many counts of this clonotype. V usage is TRBV20-1 and J usage is TRBJ2-7; D remains unclear. The CDR3 consists of 12 residues. The ends were cut back, 0 bases at V and 0 bases at J, with 3 bases in the middle. The germline CDR1 and CDR2 sequences are DFQATT and SNEGSKA (reference sequence). The CDR3 loop is CSARDSSYEQYF. The CDR3, as DNA: TGCAGTGCTAGAGACAGCTCCTACGAGCAGTACTTC.

This clonotype was recorded at least ten times. This chain connects TRBV5-1 to TRBJ1-1; D gene ambiguous. With 7 bases removed from V and 0 bases from J, the gap between germline ends came to 13 bases. CDR1 SGHRS and CDR2 YFSETQ come from the germline V gene. CDR3 length: 14 amino acids. The CDR3 here is CASSGGSMNTEAFF. CDR3 coding DNA: TGCGCCAGCTCCGGTGGTTCGATGAACACTGAAGCTTTCTTT.

In regard to this clonotype: A much larger clone lies one base from this, so it may be a read error. The chain uses TRBV20-1 and TRBJ2-2; D not resolved. This CDR3 is 14 amino acids long. Germline V gives CDR1 DFQATT, CDR2 SNEGSKA (reference sequence). V was clipped by 4 bases and J by 0 bases, with 9 bases between them. This chain's CDR3 is CSATTVANTGELFF. CDR3 sequence (DNA): TGCAGTGCTACGACGGTAGCGAACACCGGGGAGCTGTTTTTT.

This clonotype showed up many times. The chain uses TRBV7-2 and TRBJ2-1; 11 bases agree with TRBD2. The CDR3 covers 15 residues. Germline lookup yields CDR1 SGHTA and CDR2 FQGNSA. V lost 5 bases, J lost 9 bases, and 9 bases stayed unmatched. CDR3: CASSPVAGGPIEQFF. As DNA, the CDR3 is TGTGCCAGCAGCCCCGTAGCGGGAGGGCCAATTGAGCAGTTCTTC.

This clonotype was seen many times. The J gene is TRBJ2-7, the V gene TRBV20-1; 9 positions match TRBD1. With 6 bases clipped from V and 2 bases from J, the junction kept 8 bases outside the gene matches. The germline V gene has CDR1 DFQATT and CDR2 SNEGSKA (reference sequence). The CDR3 contains 14 residues. CDR3 coding DNA: TGCAGTGCACTCTCCGGGACAGGGCCCTACGAGCAGTACTTC. Its protein is CSALSGTGPYEQYF.

J is TRBJ2-7 and V is TRBV29-1; 7 bases are shared with TRBD1. V lost 3 bases and J lost 3; bases outside the gene matches: 5. The CDR3 is 13 amino acids. In germline, CDR1 is SQVTM, CDR2 ANQGSEA. The CDR3 sequence is CSVEVGDSYEQYF. DNA for the CDR3: TGCAGCGTTGAGGTAGGGGACAGCTACGAGCAGTACTTC.

This clonotype occurred many times. The chain employs TRBV20-1 and TRBJ1-5; D is ambiguous. The germline CDR1 and CDR2 sequences are DFQATT and SNEGSKA (reference sequence). V was shortened by 0 bases and J by 2 bases, with 11 bases between the two germline ends. The CDR3 contains 15 residues. The DNA of the CDR3 is TGCAGTGCTAGAGATCACAAGGGCCGCAATCAGCCCCAGCATTTT. Residues: CSARDHKGRNQPQHF.

This clonotype was counted a few times. J is TRBJ1-2 and V is TRBV18; possibly TRBD1 for D (5 bases). CDR1 KGHSH and CDR2 LQKENI come from the germline V gene. CDR3 length: 12 amino acids. V shed 2 bases and J shed 5 bases, with 6 bases lying between them. The CDR3 nucleotides are TGTGCCAGCTCACCAGACAGTTATGGCTACACCTTC. It yields the protein CASSPDSYGYTF.

This clonotype was seen many times. The chain carries TRBV10-3 and TRBJ1-5, with unresolved D. The ends were cut back, 0 bases at V and 6 bases at J, with 6 bases in the middle. This CDR3 has 13 amino acids. Germline CDR1 is ENHRY and CDR2 is SYGVKD. DNA of the CDR3: TGTGCCATCAGTGAGTCAGTGGGTCAGCCCCAGCATTTT. Translating gives CAISESVGQPQHF.

This clonotype occurred many times. V is TRBV20-1 and J is TRBJ2-2, with unresolved D. The length of the CDR3 is 13 residues. Germline V CDR1 and CDR2: DFQATT, SNEGSKA (reference sequence). Trimming took 1 base from V and 4 from J, leaving 7 bases between them. The CDR3 loop reads CSARAMATGELFF. The DNA of the CDR3 is TGCAGTGCTAGAGCTATGGCCACCGGGGAGCTGTTTTTT.

CDR3 amino acids: CASSLGFGTVGEQYF. The DNA of the CDR3 is TGTGCCAGCAGCTTGGGGTTTGGGACGGTGGGGGAGCAGTACTTC. This sequence joins TRBV5-6 and TRBJ2-7; D is possibly TRBD1 or TRBD2 (5 bases each). Trimming took off 0 bases at V and 7 bases at J, with 17 bases between the two ends. This CDR3 region has 15 residues. Germline lookup yields CDR1 SGHDT and CDR2 YYEEEE. The whole variable domain, remainder taken from reference TRBV5-6 and TRBJ2-7, is DAGVTQSPTHLIKTRGQQVTLRCSPKSGHDTVSWYQQALGQGPQFIFQYYEEEERQRGNFPDRFSGHQFPNYSSELNVNALLLGDSALYLCASSLGFGTVGEQYFGPGTRLTVT.

This chain connects TRBV7-6 to TRBJ2-5; no firm D call. V dropped 2 bases and J dropped 5 bases, with 12 bases sitting between them. The CDR3 is made up of 14 amino acids. In germline, CDR1 is SGHVS, CDR2 FNYEAQ. CDR3 in DNA: TGTGCCAGCAGCTTAATCCACCGCCGGGAGACCCAGTACTTC. It is translated as CASSLIHRRETQYF.

This clonotype was detected many times. The chain employs TRBV28 and TRBJ1-6; tentatively, D is TRBD1 (5 bases). The germline V gene has CDR1 MDHEN and CDR2 SYDVKM. V was trimmed by 4 bases and J by 11 bases, leaving 21 bases between them. The CDR3 consists of 16 residues. CDR3 sequence reads: CASSSNPGQGTPPLHF. The DNA for the CDR3 is TGTGCCAGCAGTTCCAACCCGGGCCAGGGTACGCCACCCCTCCACTTT.

This clonotype showed up many times. The V call is TRBV5-1, the J call TRBJ2-1; TRBD2 aligns across 8 bases. Germline V gene lookup returns CDR1 SGHRS and CDR2 YFSETQ. The J segment lost 4 bases and the V segment lost 3 bases, leaving 3 bases of the junction unmatched. The CDR3 length is 14 residues. Written as DNA, the CDR3 is TGCGCCAGCAGCTCACGGGGGGGGTACAATGAGCAGTTCTTC. Translation gives CASSSRGGYNEQFF.

This clonotype was seen many times. The chain carries TRBV3-1 and TRBJ2-7; 13 bases map to TRBD2. Germline V gene data show CDR1 as LGHDT and CDR2 as YNNKEL (reference sequence). The CDR3 loop spans 14 amino acids. The ends lost 5 bases at V and 6 bases at J; junction bases unmatched: 4. CDR3 nucleotides: TGTGCCAGCAGCTGGACTAGCGGGAGCTCCGAGCAGTACTTC. It yields the protein CASSWTSGSSEQYF.

With regard to this clonotype: At one of its ends the junction is not consistent with the germline gene, which may arise from a read error. The CDR3 loop is CSVVGDRGYTRELFF. As DNA, the CDR3 is TGCAGCGTTGTTGGGGACAGGGGGTACACCAGGGAGCTGTTTTTT. This chain uses TRBV29-1 with TRBJ2-2, with 11 bases aligning to TRBD1. The CDR3 extends over 15 amino acids. From germline, CDR1 is SQVTM and CDR2 ANQGSEA.